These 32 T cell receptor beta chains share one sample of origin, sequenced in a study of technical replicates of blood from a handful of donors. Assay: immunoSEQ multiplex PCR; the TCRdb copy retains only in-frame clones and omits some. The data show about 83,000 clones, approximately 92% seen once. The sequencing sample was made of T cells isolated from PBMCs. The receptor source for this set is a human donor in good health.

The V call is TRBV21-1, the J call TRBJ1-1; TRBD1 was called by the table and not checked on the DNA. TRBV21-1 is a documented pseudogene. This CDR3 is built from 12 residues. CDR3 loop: CASWWLNTEAFF. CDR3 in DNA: TGTGCCAGCTGGTGGCTGAACACTGAAGCTTTCTTT.

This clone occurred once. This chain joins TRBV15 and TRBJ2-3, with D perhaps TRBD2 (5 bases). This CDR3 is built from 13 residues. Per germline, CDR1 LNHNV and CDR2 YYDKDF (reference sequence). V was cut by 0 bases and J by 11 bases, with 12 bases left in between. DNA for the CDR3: TGTGCCACCAGCAGAGATTGGCGGGTGAAGCAGTATTTT. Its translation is CATSRDWRVKQYF.

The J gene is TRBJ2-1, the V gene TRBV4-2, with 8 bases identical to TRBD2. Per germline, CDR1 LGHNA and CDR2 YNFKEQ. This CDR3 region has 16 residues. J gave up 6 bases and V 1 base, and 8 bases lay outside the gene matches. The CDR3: CASSQVGGGTINEQFF. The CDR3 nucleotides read TGTGCCAGCAGCCAAGTGGGCGGGGGGACCATCAATGAGCAGTTCTTC.

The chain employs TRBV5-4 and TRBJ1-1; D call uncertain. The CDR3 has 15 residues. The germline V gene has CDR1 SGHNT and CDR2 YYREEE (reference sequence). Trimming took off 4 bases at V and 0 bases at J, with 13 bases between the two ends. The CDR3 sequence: CASSIGGNMNTEAFF. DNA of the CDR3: TGTGCCAGCAGCATAGGAGGGAATATGAACACTGAAGCTTTCTTT.

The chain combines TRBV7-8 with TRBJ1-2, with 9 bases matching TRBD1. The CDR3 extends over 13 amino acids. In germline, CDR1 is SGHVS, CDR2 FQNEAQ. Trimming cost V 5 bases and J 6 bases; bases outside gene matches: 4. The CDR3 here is CASSHRTGDGYTF. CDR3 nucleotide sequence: TGTGCCAGCAGCCACCGGACAGGGGATGGCTACACCTTC.

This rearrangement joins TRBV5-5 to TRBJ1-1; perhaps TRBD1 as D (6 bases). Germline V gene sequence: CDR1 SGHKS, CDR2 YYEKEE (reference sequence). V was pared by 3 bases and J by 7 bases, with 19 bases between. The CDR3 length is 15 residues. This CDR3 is CASSSWTVTRGEAFF. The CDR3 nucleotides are TGTGCCAGCAGCTCGTGGACAGTTACACGCGGTGAAGCTTTCTTT.

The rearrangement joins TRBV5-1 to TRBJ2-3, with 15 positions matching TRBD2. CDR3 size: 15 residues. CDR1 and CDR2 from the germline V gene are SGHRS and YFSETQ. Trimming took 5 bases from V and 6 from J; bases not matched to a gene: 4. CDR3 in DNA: TGCGCCAGCAGACGTGGACTAGCGGGGGGGGATACGCAGTATTTT. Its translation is CASRRGLAGGDTQYF.

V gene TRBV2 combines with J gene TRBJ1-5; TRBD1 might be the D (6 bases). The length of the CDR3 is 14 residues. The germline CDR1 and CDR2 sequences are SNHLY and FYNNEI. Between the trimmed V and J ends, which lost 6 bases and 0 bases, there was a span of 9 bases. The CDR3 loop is CASRADSSNQPQHF. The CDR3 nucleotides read TGTGCCAGCAGAGCGGACAGTAGCAATCAGCCCCAGCATTTT.

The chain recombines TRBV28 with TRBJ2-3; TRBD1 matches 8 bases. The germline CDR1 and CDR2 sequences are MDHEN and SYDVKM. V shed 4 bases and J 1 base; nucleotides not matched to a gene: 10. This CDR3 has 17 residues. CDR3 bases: TGTGCCAGCAGTTACTCTTTCAGGGGGCCCCGCACAGATACGCAGTATTTT. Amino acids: CASSYSFRGPRTDTQYF.

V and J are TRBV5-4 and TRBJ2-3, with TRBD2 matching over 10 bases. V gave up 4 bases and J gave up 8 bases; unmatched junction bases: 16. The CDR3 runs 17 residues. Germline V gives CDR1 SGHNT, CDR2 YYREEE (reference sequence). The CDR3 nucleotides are TGTGCCAGCAGCAGTAGCGGGGGGCCCGGGGGAGTTTCTACGCAGTATTTT. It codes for CASSSSGGPGGVSTQYF.

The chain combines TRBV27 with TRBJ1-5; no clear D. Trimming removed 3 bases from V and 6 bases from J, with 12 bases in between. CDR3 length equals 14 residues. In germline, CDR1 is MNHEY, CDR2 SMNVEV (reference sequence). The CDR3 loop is CASSLNGEGQPQHF. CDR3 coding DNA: TGTGCCAGCAGTTTGAATGGGGAGGGTCAGCCCCAGCATTTT.

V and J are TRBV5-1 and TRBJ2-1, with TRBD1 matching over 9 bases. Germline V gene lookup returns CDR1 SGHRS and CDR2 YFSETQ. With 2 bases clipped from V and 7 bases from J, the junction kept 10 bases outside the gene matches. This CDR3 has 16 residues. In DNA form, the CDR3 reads TGCGCCAGCAGCTTACAACCACAGGGGGCAGGGAATGAGCAGTTCTTC. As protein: CASSLQPQGAGNEQFF.

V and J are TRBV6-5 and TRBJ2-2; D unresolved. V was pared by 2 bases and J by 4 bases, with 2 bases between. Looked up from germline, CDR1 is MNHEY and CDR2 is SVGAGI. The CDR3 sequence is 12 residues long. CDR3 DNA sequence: TGTGCCAGCAGTTACCTCACCGGGGAGCTGTTTTTT. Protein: CASSYLTGELFF.

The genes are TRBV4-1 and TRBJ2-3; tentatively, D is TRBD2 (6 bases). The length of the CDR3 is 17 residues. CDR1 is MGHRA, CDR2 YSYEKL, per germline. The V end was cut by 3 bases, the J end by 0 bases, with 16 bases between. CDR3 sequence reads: CASSHSTLASSTDTQYF. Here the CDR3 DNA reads TGCGCCAGCAGCCATTCAACGCTAGCGTCTAGCACAGATACGCAGTATTTT.

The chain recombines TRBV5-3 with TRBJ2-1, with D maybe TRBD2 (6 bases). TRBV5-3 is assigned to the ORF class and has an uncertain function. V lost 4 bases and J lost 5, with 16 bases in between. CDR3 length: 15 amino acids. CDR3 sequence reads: CARSEPGLFHNEQFF. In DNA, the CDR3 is TGTGCCAGAAGCGAACCGGGACTTTTCCACAATGAGCAGTTCTTC.

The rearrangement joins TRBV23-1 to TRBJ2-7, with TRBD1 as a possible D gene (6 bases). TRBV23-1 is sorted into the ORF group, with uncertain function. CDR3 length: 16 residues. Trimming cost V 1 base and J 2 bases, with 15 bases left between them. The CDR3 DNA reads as TGCGCCAGCAGTCAATGGGGGCCTCGGACAGCCTACGAGCAGTACTTC. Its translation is CASSQWGPRTAYEQYF.

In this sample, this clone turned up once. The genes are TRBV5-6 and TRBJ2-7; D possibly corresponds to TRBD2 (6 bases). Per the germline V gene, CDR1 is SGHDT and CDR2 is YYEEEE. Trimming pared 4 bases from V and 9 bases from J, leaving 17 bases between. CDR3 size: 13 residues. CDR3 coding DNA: TGTGCCAGCAGCGCGGGTCTAGGGGAGGTGCAGTACTTC. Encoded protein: CASSAGLGEVQYF.

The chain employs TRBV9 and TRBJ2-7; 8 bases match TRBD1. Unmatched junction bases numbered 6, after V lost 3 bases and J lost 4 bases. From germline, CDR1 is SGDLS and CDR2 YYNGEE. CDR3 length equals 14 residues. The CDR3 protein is CASSEGQEGYEQYF. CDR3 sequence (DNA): TGTGCCAGCAGCGAGGGACAGGAGGGTTACGAGCAGTACTTC.

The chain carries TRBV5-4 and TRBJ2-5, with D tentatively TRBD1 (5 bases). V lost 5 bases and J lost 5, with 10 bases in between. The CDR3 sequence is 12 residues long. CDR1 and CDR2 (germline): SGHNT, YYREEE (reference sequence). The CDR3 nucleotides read TGTGCCAGCAGGCAGGGCGGTGAGACCCAGTACTTC. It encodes CASRQGGETQYF.

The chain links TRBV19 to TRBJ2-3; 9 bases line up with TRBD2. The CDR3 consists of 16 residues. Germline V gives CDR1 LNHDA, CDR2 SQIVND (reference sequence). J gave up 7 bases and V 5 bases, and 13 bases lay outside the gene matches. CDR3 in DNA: TGTGCCAGTAGTCCCGTGGGAAGCGGGGGGTCGAATACGCAGTATTTT. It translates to CASSPVGSGGSNTQYF.

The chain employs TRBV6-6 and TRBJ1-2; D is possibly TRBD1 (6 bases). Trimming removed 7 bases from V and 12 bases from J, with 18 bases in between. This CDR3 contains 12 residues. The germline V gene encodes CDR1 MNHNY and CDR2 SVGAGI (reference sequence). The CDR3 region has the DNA TGTGCCAGCACCGAATCGGCAGGGGTCCACACCTTC. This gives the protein CASTESAGVHTF.

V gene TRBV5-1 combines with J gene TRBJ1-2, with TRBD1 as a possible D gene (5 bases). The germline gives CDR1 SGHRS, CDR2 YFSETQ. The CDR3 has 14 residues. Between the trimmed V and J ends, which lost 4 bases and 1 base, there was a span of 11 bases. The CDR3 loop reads CASSAQADNYGYTF. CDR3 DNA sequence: TGCGCCAGCAGCGCACAGGCTGATAACTATGGCTACACCTTC.

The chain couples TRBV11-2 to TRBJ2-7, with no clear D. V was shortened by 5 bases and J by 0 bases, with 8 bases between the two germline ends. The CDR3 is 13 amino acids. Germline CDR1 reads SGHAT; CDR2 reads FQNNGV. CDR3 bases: TGTGCCAGCAGCCGAACCAGCTCCTACGAGCAGTACTTC. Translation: CASSRTSSYEQYF.

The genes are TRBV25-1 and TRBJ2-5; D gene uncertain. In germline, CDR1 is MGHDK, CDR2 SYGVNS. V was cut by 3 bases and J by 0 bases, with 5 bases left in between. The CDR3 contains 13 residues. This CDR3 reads CASSDGNQETQYF. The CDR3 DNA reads TGTGCCAGCAGTGATGGCAACCAAGAGACCCAGTACTTC.

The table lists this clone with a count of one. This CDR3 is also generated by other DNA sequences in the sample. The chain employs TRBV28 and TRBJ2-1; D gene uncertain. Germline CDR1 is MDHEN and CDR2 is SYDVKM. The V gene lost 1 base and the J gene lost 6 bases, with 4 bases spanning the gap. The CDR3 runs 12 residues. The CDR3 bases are TGTGCCAGCAGTTTATATCGCAATGAGCAGTTCTTC. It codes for CASSLYRNEQFF. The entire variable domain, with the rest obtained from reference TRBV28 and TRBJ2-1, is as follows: DVKVTQSSRYLVKRTGEKVFLECVQDMDHENMFWYRQDPGLGLRLIYFSYDVKMKEKGDIPEGYSVSREKKERFSLILESASTNQTSMYLCASSLYRNEQFFGPGTRLTVL.

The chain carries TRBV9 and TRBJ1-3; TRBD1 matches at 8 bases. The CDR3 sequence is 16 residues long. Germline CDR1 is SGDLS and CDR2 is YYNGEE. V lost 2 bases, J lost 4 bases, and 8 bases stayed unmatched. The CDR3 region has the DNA TGTGCCAGCAGCGTCGCAGGGGGCGCGGGAGGAAACACCATATATTTT. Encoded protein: CASSVAGGAGGNTIYF.

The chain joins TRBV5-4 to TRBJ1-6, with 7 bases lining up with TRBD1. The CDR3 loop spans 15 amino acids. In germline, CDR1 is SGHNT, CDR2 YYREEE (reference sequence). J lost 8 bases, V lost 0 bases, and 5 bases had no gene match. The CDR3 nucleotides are TGTGCCAGCAGCTTGGCCGACAGGGTGGATTCACCCCTCCACTTT. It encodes CASSLADRVDSPLHF.

The CDR3 DNA sequence: TGTGCCAGCACCCGGGGTGGGGGGGCGTCCGGGGAGCTGTTTTTT. Translated: CASTRGGGASGELFF. The chain is built from TRBV13 and TRBJ2-2; TRBD2 is a possible D gene (7 bases). Germline loops: CDR1 PRHDT, CDR2 FYEKMQ (reference sequence). Trimming took 7 bases from V and 6 from J, leaving 18 bases between them. CDR3 length: 15 amino acids.

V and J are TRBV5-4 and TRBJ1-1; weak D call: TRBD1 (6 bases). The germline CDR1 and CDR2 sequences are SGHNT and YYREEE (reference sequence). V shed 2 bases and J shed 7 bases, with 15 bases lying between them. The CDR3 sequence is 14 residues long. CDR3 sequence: CASSLGVGTYEAFF. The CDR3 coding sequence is TGTGCCAGCAGCTTAGGTGTAGGGACATATGAAGCTTTCTTT.

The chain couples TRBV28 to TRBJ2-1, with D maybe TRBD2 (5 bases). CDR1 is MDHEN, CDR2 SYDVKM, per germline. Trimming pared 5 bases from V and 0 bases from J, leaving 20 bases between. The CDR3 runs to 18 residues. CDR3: CASSEPLRWESSYNEQFF. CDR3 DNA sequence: TGTGCCAGCAGTGAACCCTTAAGATGGGAGAGCTCCTACAATGAGCAGTTCTTC.

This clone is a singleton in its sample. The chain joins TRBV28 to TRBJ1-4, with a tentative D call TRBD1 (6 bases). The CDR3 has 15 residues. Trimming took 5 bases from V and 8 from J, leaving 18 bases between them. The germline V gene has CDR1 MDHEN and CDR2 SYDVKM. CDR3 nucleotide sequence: TGTGCCAGCAGTGACACGGCGGACAGCGACGAAAAACTGTTTTTT. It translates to CASSDTADSDEKLFF.

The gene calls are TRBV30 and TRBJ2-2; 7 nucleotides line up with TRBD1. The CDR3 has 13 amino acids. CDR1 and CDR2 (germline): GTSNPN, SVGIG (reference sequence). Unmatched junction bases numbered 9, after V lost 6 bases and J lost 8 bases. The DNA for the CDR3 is TGTGCCTGTAACCGGGACAGCAAAGGGGAGCTGTTTTTT. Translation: CACNRDSKGELFF.